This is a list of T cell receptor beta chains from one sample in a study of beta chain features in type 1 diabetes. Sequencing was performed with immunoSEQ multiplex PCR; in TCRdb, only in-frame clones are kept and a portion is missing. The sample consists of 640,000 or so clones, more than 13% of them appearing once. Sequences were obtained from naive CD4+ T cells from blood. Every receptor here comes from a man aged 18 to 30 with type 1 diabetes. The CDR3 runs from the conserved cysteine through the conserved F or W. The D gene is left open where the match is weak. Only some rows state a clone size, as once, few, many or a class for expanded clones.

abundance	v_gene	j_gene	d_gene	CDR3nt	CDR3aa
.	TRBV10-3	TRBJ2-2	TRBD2	TGTGCCATCCAAGCGGGAGAGGAGGCCGGGGAGCTGTTTTTT	CAIQAGEEAGELFF
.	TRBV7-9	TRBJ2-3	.	TGTGCCAGCAGCTTTCTCCCCGCTAGCACAGATACGCAGTATTTT	CASSFLPASTDTQYF
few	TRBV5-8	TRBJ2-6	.	TGTGCCAGCAGCTTGCAACTCGTAGGGGTAGGGGCCAACGTCCTGACTTTC	CASSLQLVGVGANVLTF
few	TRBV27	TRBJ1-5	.	TGTGCCAGCAGTCCCCCGGGCGTTGGCAATCAGCCCCAGCATTTT	CASSPPGVGNQPQHF
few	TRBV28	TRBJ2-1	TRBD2	TGTGCCAGCAGGGCCTTGGCGGGAGAGTCCTACAATGAGCAGTTCTTC	CASRALAGESYNEQFF
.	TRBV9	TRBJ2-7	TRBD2	TGTGCCAGCAGCGTAGGAGACGGGGGGAGAGACGAGCAGTACTTC	CASSVGDGGRDEQYF
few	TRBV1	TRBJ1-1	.	TGCACCAGCAGCCAAGCGGGCGGGGGAGAGGGCACTGAAGCTTTCTTT	CTSSQAGGGEGTEAFF
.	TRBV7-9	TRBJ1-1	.	TGTGCCAGCAGCTATGGACGTAGCCCGCGGAACACTGAAGCTTTCTTT	CASSYGRSPRNTEAFF
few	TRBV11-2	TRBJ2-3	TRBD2	TGTGCCAGCAGCCCAGGCGGGAGAGCTAGCACAGATACGCAGTATTTT	CASSPGGRASTDTQYF
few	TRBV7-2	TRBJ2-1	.	TGTGCCAGCAGCCCTCTCTTCCCCAATGAGCAGTTCTTC	CASSPLFPNEQFF
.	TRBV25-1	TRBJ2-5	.	TGTGCCAGGACTTCAGGACAGATACACCAAGAGACCCAGTACTTC	CARTSGQIHQETQYF
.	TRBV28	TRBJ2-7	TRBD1	TGTGCCAGCAGCAATGGACAGGGCACCTACGAGCAGTACTTC	CASSNGQGTYEQYF
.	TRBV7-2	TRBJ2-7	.	TGTGCCAGCAGCCCACCTGGCAGGGGTACCTACGAGCAGTACTTC	CASSPPGRGTYEQYF
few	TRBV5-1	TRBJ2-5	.	TGCGCCAGCAGCTTGGGGGGAGAGATAGAGACCCAGTACTTC	CASSLGGEIETQYF
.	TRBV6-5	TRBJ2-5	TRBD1	TGTGCCAGCAGGCGACAGGGGGCGCGTGAGACCCAGTACTTC	CASRRQGARETQYF
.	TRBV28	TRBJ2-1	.	TGTGCCAGCAGTTTTTCCGGGGGATTCTACAATGAGCAGTTCTTC	CASSFSGGFYNEQFF
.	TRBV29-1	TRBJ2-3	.	TGCAGCGTTTCTCGGCAGGACACAGATACGCAGTATTTT	CSVSRQDTDTQYF